These 9 T cell receptor beta chains share one sample of origin, sequenced in a study of T cell responses to AZD1222 COVID-19 vaccine. TCRdb's table, derived via immunoSEQ multiplex PCR, lists solely in-frame clones and lacks some. The sample lists more than 75,000 clones, roughly nine tenths seen once, with under 2% in the top ten. The sequencing here drew on peripheral blood, taken on day 0 of AZD1222 vaccination. The receptors were sampled from an adult in good health.

This clone has a single count. The chain is built from TRBV4-3 and TRBJ1-1; 7 bases match TRBD1. The CDR3 loop spans 15 amino acids. The junction had 6 bases not matched to a gene; V was cut back by 3 bases and J by 2 bases. The germline gives CDR1 LGHNA, CDR2 YSLEER. DNA of the CDR3: TGCGCCAGCAGCCAGAAAGACAGGGTAAACACTGAAGCTTTCTTT. This sequence encodes CASSQKDRVNTEAFF.

J is TRBJ2-3 and V is TRBV5-1; D possibly corresponds to TRBD2 (6 bases). The V gene's germline CDR1 is SGHRS and CDR2 YFSETQ. The CDR3 runs 15 residues. Trimming pared 2 bases from V and 7 bases from J, leaving 17 bases between. The CDR3: CASSFGTGEWYTQYF. The CDR3 DNA reads as TGCGCCAGCAGCTTCGGGACGGGGGAATGGTATACGCAGTATTTT.

This clone turned up a few times. The chain combines TRBV18 with TRBJ1-2; D not certain. Trimming cost V 2 bases and J 3 bases, with 7 bases left between them. This CDR3 has 13 amino acids. Germline assignment: CDR1 KGHSH and CDR2 LQKENI. The CDR3 coding sequence is TGTGCCAGCTCACCAGAGGAGGACTATGGCTACACCTTC. The encoded protein is CASSPEEDYGYTF.

The CDR3 DNA sequence: TGTGCCACCAGCAGAGGGACAGGAGCCGCTGAAGCTTTCTTT. This gives the protein CATSRGTGAAEAFF. The chain combines TRBV15 with TRBJ1-1; 7 nucleotides match TRBD1. Germline V CDR1 and CDR2: LNHNV, YYDKDF (reference sequence). V was clipped by 1 base and J by 6 bases; unmatched bases: 5. This CDR3 contains 14 residues.

The V and J genes are TRBV2 and TRBJ1-6, with D perhaps matching TRBD1 (6 bases). The germline gives CDR1 SNHLY, CDR2 FYNNEI. V was cut by 9 bases and J by 5 bases, with 14 bases left in between. The CDR3 length is 14 residues. CDR3 residues: CARGGPQDNSPLHF. Written as DNA, the CDR3 is TGTGCCAGGGGGGGGCCGCAGGATAATTCACCCCTCCACTTT.

The gene calls are TRBV18 and TRBJ1-1; possibly TRBD1 for D (5 bases). This CDR3 has 15 residues. The V and J ends lost 2 bases and 0 bases respectively, with 10 bases between them. Per germline, CDR1 KGHSH and CDR2 LQKENI. CDR3 loop: CASSPSLQVNTEAFF. The CDR3 DNA follows: TGTGCCAGCTCACCATCTCTACAGGTGAACACTGAAGCTTTCTTT.

This clone showed up just a few times. The chain combines TRBV2 with TRBJ1-6, with a weak D call TRBD1 (6 bases). Germline lookup yields CDR1 SNHLY and CDR2 FYNNEI. Trimming cost V 3 bases and J 1 base, with 10 bases left between them. This CDR3 is built from 16 residues. CDR3 DNA sequence: TGTGCCAGCAGTGACCCCAGGGGTTCCTATAATTCACCCCTCCACTTT. Its translation: CASSDPRGSYNSPLHF.

This clone was seen a few times. This rearrangement joins TRBV11-2 to TRBJ2-7, with TRBD1 matching over 7 bases. The CDR3 has 14 amino acids. The germline gives CDR1 SGHAT, CDR2 FQNNGV. The ends lost 5 bases at V and 3 bases at J; junction bases unmatched: 7. This chain's CDR3 is CASSKGAGFYEQYF. In DNA form, the CDR3 reads TGTGCCAGCAGCAAGGGGGCAGGGTTCTACGAGCAGTACTTC.

This clone was observed a single time. The rearrangement joins TRBV28 to TRBJ2-1; the D is unclear. CDR1 MDHEN and CDR2 SYDVKM come from the germline V gene. Trimming removed 4 bases from V and 0 bases from J, with 16 bases in between. The CDR3 contains 17 residues. CDR3 coding DNA: TGTGCCAGCAGTTCCCTCCAAGATAGGAGCTCCTACAATGAGCAGTTCTTC. Translation: CASSSLQDRSSYNEQFF. Full variable domain (missing parts from reference TRBV28 and TRBJ2-1): DVKVTQSSRYLVKRTGEKVFLECVQDMDHENMFWYRQDPGLGLRLIYFSYDVKMKEKGDIPEGYSVSREKKERFSLILESASTNQTSMYLCASSSLQDRSSYNEQFFGPGTRLTVL.